This T cell receptor beta chain stems from a study of CD8+CD57+ T cells in acquired aplastic anemia. Whole-study context: Sorted CD4+ and CD8+ cells yielded roughly 3 ug of DNA on average.

This CDR3 comprises 19 residues. V lost 2 bases to trimming and J lost 0 bases; unmatched junction nucleotides: 8. Germline assignment: CDR1 SNHLY and CDR2 FYNNEI. Genomic DNA served as template for TCR beta VDJ and CDR3 profiling. TCRdb reanalysed the reads using MiXCR and keeps one entry per CDR3 protein. The sample yields roughly 180,000 distinct CDR3 sequences, about half seen once. CD8+CD57+ cell expansion, shown by flow cytometry, had occurred in the patients selected for sequencing. Severe acquired aplastic anemia was diagnosed in all patients. When blood sampling took place, the patients had received no therapy. The sample holds a few counts of this clonotype.

The TCR originated in a human donor with aplastic anemia. V gene TRBV2 combines with J gene TRBJ2-3, with TRBD2 matching over 13 bases. The source material was sorted CD4+, CD8+, or CD8+CD57+ T cells (not recorded which) from PBMCs. CDR3 amino acids: CASSERGLAGALSTDTQYF. CDR3 coding DNA: TGTGCCAGCAGTGAAAGAGGACTAGCGGGGGCCCTCAGCACAGATACGCAGTATTTT.